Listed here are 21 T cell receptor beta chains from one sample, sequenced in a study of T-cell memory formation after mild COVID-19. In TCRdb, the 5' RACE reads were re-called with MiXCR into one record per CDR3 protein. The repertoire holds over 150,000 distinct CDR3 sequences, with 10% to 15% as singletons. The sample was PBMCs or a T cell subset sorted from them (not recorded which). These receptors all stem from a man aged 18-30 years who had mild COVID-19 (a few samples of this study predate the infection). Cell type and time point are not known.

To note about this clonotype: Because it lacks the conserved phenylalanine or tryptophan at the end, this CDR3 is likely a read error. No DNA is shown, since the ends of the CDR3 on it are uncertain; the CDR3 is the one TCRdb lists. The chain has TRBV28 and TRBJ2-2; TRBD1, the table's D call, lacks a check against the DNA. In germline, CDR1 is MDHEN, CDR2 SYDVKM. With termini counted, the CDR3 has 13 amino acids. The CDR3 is CASSWTGRRGLLV.

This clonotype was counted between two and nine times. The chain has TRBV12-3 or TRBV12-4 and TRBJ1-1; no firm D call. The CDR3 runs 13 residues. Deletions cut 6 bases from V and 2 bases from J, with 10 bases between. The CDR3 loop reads CASRLRVNTEAFF. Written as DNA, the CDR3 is TGTGCCAGCAGACTAAGGGTAAACACTGAAGCTTTCTTT.

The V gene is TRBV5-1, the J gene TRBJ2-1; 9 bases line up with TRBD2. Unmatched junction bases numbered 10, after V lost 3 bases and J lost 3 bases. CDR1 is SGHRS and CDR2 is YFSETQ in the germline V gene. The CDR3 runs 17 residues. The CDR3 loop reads CASSSPRAGGLYNEQFF. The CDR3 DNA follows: TGCGCCAGCAGCTCACCCAGAGCGGGGGGCCTCTACAATGAGCAGTTCTTC.

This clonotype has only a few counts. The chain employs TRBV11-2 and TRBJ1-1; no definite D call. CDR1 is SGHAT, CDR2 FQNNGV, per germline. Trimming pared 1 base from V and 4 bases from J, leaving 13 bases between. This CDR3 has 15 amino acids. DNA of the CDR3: TGTGCCAGCAGCTTAGGCGCGCTTATGGCCACTGAAGCTTTCTTT. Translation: CASSLGALMATEAFF. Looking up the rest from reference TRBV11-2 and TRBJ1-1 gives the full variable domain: EAGVAQSPRYKIIEKRQSVAFWCNPISGHATLYWYQQILGQGPKLLIQFQNNGVVDDSQLPKDRFSAERLKGVDSTLKIQPAKLEDSAVYLCASSLGALMATEAFFGQGTRLTVV.

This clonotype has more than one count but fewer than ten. In DNA, the CDR3 is TGTGCCAGCAGTTTATCGCAGCGGGGGGGCCAAGAGACCCAGTACTTC. Translating it yields CASSLSQRGGQETQYF. The chain joins TRBV12-3 or TRBV12-4 to TRBJ2-5; 10 nucleotides line up with TRBD2. V was clipped by 2 bases and J by 1 base; unmatched bases: 4. The CDR3 has 16 amino acids.

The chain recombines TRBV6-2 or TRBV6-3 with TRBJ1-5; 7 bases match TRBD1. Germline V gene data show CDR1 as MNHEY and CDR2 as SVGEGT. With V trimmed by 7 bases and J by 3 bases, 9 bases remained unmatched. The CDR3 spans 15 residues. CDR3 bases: TGTGCCAGCAACTGGGGCAGGGGGGCCAATCAGCCCCAGCATTTT. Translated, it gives CASNWGRGANQPQHF.

The CDR3 reads CASSQEPAGGAERENTQYF. The DNA for the CDR3 is TGCGCCAGCAGCCAAGAGCCGGCGGGGGGGGCGGAGCGAGAAAATACGCAGTATTTT. The V call is TRBV4-3, the J call TRBJ2-3; 9 nucleotides match TRBD2. CDR1 and CDR2 from the germline V gene are LGHNA and YSLEER. Trimming took 0 bases from V and 7 from J; bases not matched to a gene: 17. The CDR3 has 19 residues.

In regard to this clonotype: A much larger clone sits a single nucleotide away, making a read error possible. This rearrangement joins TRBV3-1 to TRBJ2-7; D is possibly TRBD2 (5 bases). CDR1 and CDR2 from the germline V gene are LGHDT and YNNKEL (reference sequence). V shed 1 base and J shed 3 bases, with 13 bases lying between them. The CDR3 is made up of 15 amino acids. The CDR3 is CASSQGLSAGYEQYF. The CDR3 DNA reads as TGTGCCAGCAGCCAAGGCCTGAGTGCGGGCTACGAGCAGTACTTC.

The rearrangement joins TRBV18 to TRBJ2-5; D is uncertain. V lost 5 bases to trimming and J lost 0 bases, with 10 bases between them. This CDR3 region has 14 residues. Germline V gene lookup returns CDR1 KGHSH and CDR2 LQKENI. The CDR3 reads CASSSGPYQETQYF. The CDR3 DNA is TGTGCCAGCTCATCAGGACCGTACCAAGAGACCCAGTACTTC.

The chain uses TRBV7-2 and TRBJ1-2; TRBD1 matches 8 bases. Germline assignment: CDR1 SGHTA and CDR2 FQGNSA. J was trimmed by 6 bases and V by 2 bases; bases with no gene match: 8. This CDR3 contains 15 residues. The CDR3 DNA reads TGTGCCAGCAGCTTATACCAGGGGGCGGAAAATGGCTACACCTTC. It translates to CASSLYQGAENGYTF.

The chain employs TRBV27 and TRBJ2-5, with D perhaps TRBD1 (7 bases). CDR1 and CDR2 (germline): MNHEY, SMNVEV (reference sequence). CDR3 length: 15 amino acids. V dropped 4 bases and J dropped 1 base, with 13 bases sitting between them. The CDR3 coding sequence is TGTGCCAGCAGTTCCAGGGGGGACCGCCAAGAGACCCAGTACTTC. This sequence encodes CASSSRGDRQETQYF.

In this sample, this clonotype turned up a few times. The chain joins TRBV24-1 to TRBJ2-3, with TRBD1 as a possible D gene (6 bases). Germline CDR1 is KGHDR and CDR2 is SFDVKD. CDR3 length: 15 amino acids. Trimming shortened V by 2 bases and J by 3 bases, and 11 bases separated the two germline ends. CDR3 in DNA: TGTGCCACCAGTGATTCAGGGGTTGCGACAGATACGCAGTATTTT. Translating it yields CATSDSGVATDTQYF.

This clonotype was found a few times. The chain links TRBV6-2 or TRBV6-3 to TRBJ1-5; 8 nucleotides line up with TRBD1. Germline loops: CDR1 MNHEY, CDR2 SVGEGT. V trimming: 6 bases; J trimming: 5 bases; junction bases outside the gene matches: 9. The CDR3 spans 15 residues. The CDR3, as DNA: TGTGCCAGCAGCAGGACAGGGTGGGGGCATCAGCCCCAGCATTTT. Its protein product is CASSRTGWGHQPQHF.

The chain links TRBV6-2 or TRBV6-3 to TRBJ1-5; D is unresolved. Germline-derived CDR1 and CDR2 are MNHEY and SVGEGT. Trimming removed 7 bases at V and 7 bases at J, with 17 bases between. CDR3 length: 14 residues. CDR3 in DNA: TGTGCCAGCACCAAACGGTGGGCGCGGCAGCCCCAGCATTTT. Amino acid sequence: CASTKRWARQPQHF.

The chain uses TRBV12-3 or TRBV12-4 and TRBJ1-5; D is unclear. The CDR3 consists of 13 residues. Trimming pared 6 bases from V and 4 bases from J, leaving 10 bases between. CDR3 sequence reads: CASSQIINQPQHF. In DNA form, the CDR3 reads TGTGCCAGCAGCCAAATAATTAATCAGCCCCAGCATTTT.

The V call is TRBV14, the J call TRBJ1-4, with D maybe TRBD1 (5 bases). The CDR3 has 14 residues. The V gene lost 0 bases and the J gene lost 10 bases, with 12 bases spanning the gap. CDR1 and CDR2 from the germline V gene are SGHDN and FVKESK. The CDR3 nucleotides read TGTGCCAGCAGCCAAGATCGGAGGGGAGGAAAACTGTTTTTT. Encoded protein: CASSQDRRGGKLFF.

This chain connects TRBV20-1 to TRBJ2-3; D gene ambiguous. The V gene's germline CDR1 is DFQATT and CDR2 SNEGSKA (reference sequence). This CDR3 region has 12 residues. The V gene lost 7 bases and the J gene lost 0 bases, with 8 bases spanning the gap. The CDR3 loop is CSGQVSTDTQYF. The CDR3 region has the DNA TGCAGTGGCCAAGTAAGCACAGATACGCAGTATTTT.

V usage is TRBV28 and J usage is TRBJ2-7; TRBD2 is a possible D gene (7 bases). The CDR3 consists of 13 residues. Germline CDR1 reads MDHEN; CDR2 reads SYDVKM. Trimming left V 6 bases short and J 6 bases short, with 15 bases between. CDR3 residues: CASSHPGGREQYV. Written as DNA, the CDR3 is TGTGCCAGCAGCCACCCGGGGGGCCGCGAGCAGTACGTC.

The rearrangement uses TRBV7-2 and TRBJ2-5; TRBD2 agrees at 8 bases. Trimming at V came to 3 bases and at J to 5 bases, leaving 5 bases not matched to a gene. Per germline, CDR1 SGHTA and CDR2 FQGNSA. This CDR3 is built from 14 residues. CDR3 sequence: CASSLRGEIETQYF. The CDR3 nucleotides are TGTGCCAGCAGCTTGCGGGGGGAAATTGAGACCCAGTACTTC.

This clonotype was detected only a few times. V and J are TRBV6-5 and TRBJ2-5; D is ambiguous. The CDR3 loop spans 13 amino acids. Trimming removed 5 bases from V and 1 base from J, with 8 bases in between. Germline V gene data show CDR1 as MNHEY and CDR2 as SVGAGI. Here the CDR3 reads CASSDRPQETQYF. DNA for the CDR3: TGTGCCAGCAGTGATCGGCCCCAAGAGACCCAGTACTTC.

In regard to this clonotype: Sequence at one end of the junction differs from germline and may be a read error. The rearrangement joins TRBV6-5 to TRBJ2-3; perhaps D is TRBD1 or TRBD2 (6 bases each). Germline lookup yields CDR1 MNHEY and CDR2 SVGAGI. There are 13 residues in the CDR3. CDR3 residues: CASKPQGGTSAHF. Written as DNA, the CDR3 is TGTGCCAGCAAACCACAAGGGGGGACAAGTGCGCATTTT.